This TCR beta chain was sequenced for a study of blood T cells in healthy people across ages (dated by TCRdb to the mid-2010s). In terms of the full investigation: In model experiments, template switching captured about one uniquely barcoded TCR beta cDNA molecule for every two T cells. To avoid experimental bias, donors of different ages were randomly spread across the sequencing lanes. Age-related changes in TCR beta repertoire diversity were measured in the study by deep sequencing normalized with unique cDNA molecular identifiers. For two donors (one aged 18 to 29 and one aged 80 or older), the study analyzed two additional independent replicas of 1 million unique cDNA reads from the same blood draw. Donors were grouped into four age groups: young (average approximately 15 years), middle-aged (39), aged (around 62) and long-lived (approximately 81). General study outcomes and caveats: The long-lived group showed more naive CD4+ T cells, fewer expanded clones and increased TCR diversity than the aged group, suggesting age selection. As age increased, observed TCR beta diversity per million T cells dropped in a roughly linear way, and a significant reduction was already evident by age about 40. There was a strong correlation between observed TCR beta diversity and the percentage of naive T cells measured by flow cytometry. Bulk unsorted PBMC profiling prevented conclusive comparison of naive and antigen-experienced compartments. Estimates of total diversity from one million sequenced T cells were regarded as lower bounds and underestimates. The CMV infection status of donors was not known, potentially confounding age-related changes in expanded clonotypes.

A remark on this clonotype: Which antigen it targets is not known. One end of the junction fails to match germline, which may point to a read error.

Donors were a few dozen systemically healthy Caucasian individuals from Russia aged about 6 to 100 years. Each donor gave ten milliliters of peripheral blood, drawn into EDTA-treated Vacutainer tubes. Ficoll-Paque density-gradient centrifugation was used to isolate PBMCs, with at least 6 million per sample. Total RNA, at least 6 micrograms per sample, was extracted from PBMCs with Trizol reagent. Naive CD45RAhigh/CD27high T cell percentages were measured by flow cytometry on a PBMC aliquot from every donor. The germline V gene specifies SGHTA as CDR1 and FQGNSA as CDR2. From cysteine to phenylalanine, the CDR3 is 12 amino acids long. Kept here is only the CDR3 DNA, which spans 36 bases and is read in frame from base 1. Libraries came from 5' RACE. A second PCR of roughly 6 to 11 cycles was run with a J-beta primer mix and a sample-barcoded 5' primer. A template-switch 5' adaptor carrying 12 random nucleotides introduced a unique molecular identifier onto each TCR beta cDNA molecule. At least 2.5 million CDR3-containing paired-end reads were obtained from each sample. All of the RNA was converted into first-strand cDNA using the Mint cDNA synthesis kit, with a TRBC-specific oligonucleotide serving as the primer. Following uracil-DNA glycosylase treatment, all cDNA underwent a first 18-cycle PCR with the universal primers M1SS and BC2_uni_R. The original methods were these. For normalization, 1 million high-quality reads were randomly selected from each sample, with every read carrying a distinct molecular identifier. Instead of being binned into consensus sequences, reads that shared molecular identifiers were thrown out. MiTCR, set to a Q25 quality threshold and the strictest error-elimination algorithm, was used for CDR3 identification, clonotype clustering and error correction. A nonparametric unseen species model with Euler transformation was used to estimate lower-bound total TCR beta diversity. TCRdb's own reprocessing of the public reads used fastp at Q25 and MiXCR and kept productive beta chains. When rows share a CDR3 protein, they turn into one entry using the most common DNA and genes. For this entry, the V and J calls and clone size follow TCRdb and not the study's own pipeline. The table for this sample lists roughly 1.9 million distinct CDR3 sequences; about two fifths of them were counted only once. Together, the top ten hold 23% of the sample.

Sample: blood. The clonotype was recovered from a human donor in good health. The chain uses TRBV7-2 and TRBJ2-7; the best D guess is TRBD2, with 6 bases matching. CDR3 reads: CAGSRKRGEQYF. The nucleotide sequence reads as follows: TGTGCCGGCAGCCGCAAACGGGGGGAGCAGTACTTC.